Following are 17 T cell receptor beta chains from one sample sequenced in a study of post-analysis software for immune sequencing data. Findings and limits, study-wide: Elevated frequency relative to controls characterized roughly 5 TRBV segments in patients, TRBV5-6, TRBV5-1 and TRBV20-1 among them.

The antigens for these receptors are not known. Libraries were made from TCR beta cDNA, and they carried unique molecular identifiers. MiXCR, run by TCRdb on the PCR reads, gives a single entry per CDR3 protein. The table includes about 820,000 distinct CDR3 sequences, around 53% detected once. The sequenced sample was blood. These receptors were obtained from a girl aged 10 to 17 with multiple sclerosis.

This chain uses TRBV11-2 with TRBJ2-7, with D perhaps TRBD1 or TRBD2 (5 bases each). Germline V CDR1 and CDR2: SGHAT, FQNNGV. The CDR3 loop spans 15 amino acids. Trimming removed 0 bases from V and 6 bases from J, with 15 bases in between. CDR3: CASSLDRRGRVEQYF. The CDR3 nucleotides read TGTGCCAGCAGCTTAGATCGTCGGGGCAGGGTCGAGCAGTACTTC.

The rearrangement links TRBV7-6 to TRBJ2-7, with TRBD2 identical over 12 bases. The end of the DNA fits TRBJ2-5 better, so the J call may be wrong. The germline V gene has CDR1 SGHVS and CDR2 FNYEAQ. This CDR3 has 15 amino acids. CDR3 sequence (DNA): TGTGCCAGCAGCTTAGTTCTAGCGGGAGGGGAGACCCAGTACTTC. This encodes CASSLVLAGGETQYF.

This clonotype turned up a few times. V and J are TRBV6-1 and TRBJ2-3; no firm D call. V dropped 1 base and J dropped 7 bases, with 15 bases sitting between them. The V gene's germline CDR1 is MNHNS and CDR2 SASEGT. The CDR3 totals 15 residues. In DNA, the CDR3 is TGTGCCAGCAGTGAAGTTGGCAGAACTTCAAATACGCAGTATTTT. Translating gives CASSEVGRTSNTQYF.

The chain joins TRBV6-1 to TRBJ1-5; TRBD1 matches 10 bases. CDR3 length equals 17 residues. CDR1 MNHNS and CDR2 SASEGT come from the germline V gene. V lost 6 bases and J lost 1; bases outside the gene matches: 9. The DNA of the CDR3 is TGTGCCAGCAGCCCGGGGACAGGGGTTGTAAGCAATCAGCCCCAGCATTTT. Amino acid sequence: CASSPGTGVVSNQPQHF.

V and J are TRBV29-1 and TRBJ1-1, with 7 positions matching TRBD1. J gave up 10 bases and V 4 bases, and 9 bases lay outside the gene matches. Germline V CDR1 and CDR2: SQVTM, ANQGSEA. This CDR3 region has 12 residues. CDR3 in DNA: TGCAGCGTTGGGTTGAGAGGGGGCTTAGCTTTCTTT. Amino acids: CSVGLRGGLAFF.

The rearrangement uses TRBV10-2 and TRBJ1-1; possibly TRBD1 for D (5 bases). The CDR3 is 11 amino acids. The V and J ends lost 8 bases and 5 bases respectively, with 9 bases between them. Germline V gene lookup returns CDR1 WSHSY and CDR2 SAAADI. CDR3 in DNA: TGCGCCAGCTTTGGGGGAACTGAAGCTTTCTTT. Its translation: CASFGGTEAFF.

This chain joins TRBV10-3 and TRBJ1-2; D gene ambiguous. Trimming left V 0 bases short and J 3 bases short, with 17 bases between. The CDR3 is 17 amino acids. Looked up from germline, CDR1 is ENHRY and CDR2 is SYGVKD. The CDR3 DNA is TGTGCCATCAGTGAGTCGAGTATCAGGAGAGCTGACTATGGCTACACCTTC. Residues: CAISESSIRRADYGYTF.

V and J are TRBV5-1 and TRBJ1-2; no clear D gene. V was pared by 0 bases and J by 0 bases, with 15 bases between. The length of the CDR3 is 17 residues. CDR1 and CDR2 from the germline V gene are SGHRS and YFSETQ. DNA of the CDR3: TGCGCCAGCAGCTTGGCCGGGCGGAACCCAGCTAACTATGGCTACACCTTC. This translates into CASSLAGRNPANYGYTF.

The chain recombines TRBV21-1 with TRBJ1-2. TRBV21-1 is a pseudogene locus. The CDR3 has 10 amino acids. DNA for the CDR3: TGTGCCACCGAATACTATGGCTACACCTTC. This codes for CATEYYGYTF.

The chain has TRBV6-1 and TRBJ2-7, with TRBD2 matching over 14 bases. Germline values: CDR1 MNHNS, CDR2 SASEGT. The CDR3 is made up of 17 amino acids. Trimming cost V 5 bases and J 5 bases; bases outside gene matches: 11. Here the CDR3 reads CASSRGLAGGCCDEQYF. Written as DNA, the CDR3 is TGTGCCAGCAGTCGAGGACTAGCGGGAGGATGTTGTGACGAGCAGTACTTC.

This chain joins TRBV7-2 and TRBJ2-4; no clear D gene. The J call may be faulty, since TRBJ2-7 better matches the DNA end. Germline V CDR1 and CDR2: SGHTA, FQGNSA. The CDR3 loop spans 13 amino acids. CDR3 nucleotide sequence: TGTGCCAGCAGCTTATCCTCAAAGGACGAGCAGTACTTC. Translation: CASSLSSKDEQYF.

V usage is TRBV5-1 and J usage is TRBJ2-1, with D maybe TRBD2 (5 bases). Trimming removed 0 bases at V and 5 bases at J, with 12 bases between. CDR3 length equals 15 residues. Germline V CDR1 and CDR2: SGHRS, YFSETQ. The chain's CDR3 is CASSLVAGPHNEQFF. The CDR3 bases are TGCGCCAGCAGCTTGGTTGCGGGTCCTCACAATGAGCAGTTCTTC.

This chain uses TRBV3-1 with TRBJ2-3; 9 bases fit TRBD2. J gave up 5 bases and V 7 bases, and 7 bases lay outside the gene matches. CDR3 length: 14 amino acids. CDR1 LGHDT and CDR2 YNNKEL come from the germline V gene (reference sequence). The CDR3 loop reads CASMERGAQDTQYF. The CDR3, as DNA: TGTGCCAGCATGGAGCGGGGGGCTCAAGATACGCAGTATTTT.

The chain uses TRBV6-5 and TRBJ2-1; 8 bases are shared with TRBD2. J gave up 6 bases and V 9 bases, and 10 bases lay outside the gene matches. The CDR3 length is 14 residues. The V gene's germline CDR1 is MNHEY and CDR2 SVGAGI. CDR3 in DNA: TGTGCCAGGGGGGCGGGGGGTGGGGCCAATGAGCAGTTCTTC. Its translation: CARGAGGGANEQFF.

The chain is built from TRBV29-1 and TRBJ2-1; TRBD2 is a possible D gene (6 bases). Trimming left V 1 base short and J 6 bases short, with 19 bases between. This CDR3 region has 16 residues. The V gene's germline CDR1 is SQVTM and CDR2 ANQGSEA. The CDR3 DNA reads as TGCAGCGTTGAAGCCCTGGTGCGGGGAGGAGGCAATGAGCAGTTCTTC. Translation gives CSVEALVRGGGNEQFF.

The chain has TRBV6-6 and TRBJ1-2, with 12 bases aligning to TRBD1. V was pared by 6 bases and J by 7 bases, with 9 bases of the junction left unmatched. Germline values: CDR1 MNHNY, CDR2 SVGAGI (reference sequence). The CDR3 runs to 15 residues. The CDR3: CASSHRDRGQRGYTF. The DNA of the CDR3 is TGTGCCAGCAGCCACCGGGACAGGGGGCAACGTGGCTACACCTTC.

This clonotype was observed a few times. The rearrangement joins TRBV29-1 to TRBJ1-1; D may be TRBD1 (6 bases). The CDR3 is 16 residues long. The V gene's germline CDR1 is SQVTM and CDR2 ANQGSEA. The germline V and J ends were trimmed by 8 bases and 4 bases, with 26 bases remaining between them. The CDR3 bases are TGCAGCTTTATGGGGGCAGGGCGGGACACGGGCACTGAAGCTTTCTTT. Amino acid sequence: CSFMGAGRDTGTEAFF.